The TCR beta chain under discussion was sequenced for a study of blood T cell repertoires in COVID-19. Study summary: Samples came from the United States, Italy and Spain, spanning acute and convalescent COVID-19. Sources were T cells, B-cell-depleted T cells, or PBMCs; the material itself was cDNA or gDNA.

The ends were cut back, 4 bases at V and 2 bases at J, with 11 bases in the middle. The CDR3 spans 13 residues. Germline V gives CDR1 SQVTM, CDR2 ANQGSEA. Original processing methods: Reference gene primer amplification gave estimated nucleated cell counts. TCRdb keeps only in-frame clones here, not all; method: immunoSEQ multiplex PCR. D and trimming come from the DNA, and the V and J calls and clone size come from that table. Of 100,000 or so clones in the sample, about 85% were seen once. The material sequenced was peripheral blood. The genes are TRBV29-1 and TRBJ2-5; perhaps TRBD1 as D (5 bases). This clonotype was obtained from a human donor in a cohort sampled during active COVID-19. The CDR3 region has the DNA TGCAGCGTTGGGAGACAGTTACAAGAGACCCAGTACTTC. This encodes CSVGRQLQETQYF.